Below, one TCR beta chain is given with its context. Its binding antigen is unknown. No per-base quality is available; no much larger clone lies one base away. The data stem from a study of T-cell memory formation after mild COVID-19 (dated by TCRdb to about 2021). Regarding the complete study: TCR sequence clusters from the two donors were found to be largely donor specific. Two young, previously healthy adult volunteers, one female and one male, were included in the cohort. T-cell clones expanding and contracting after mild COVID-19 in two donors were tracked by longitudinal TCRalpha and TCRbeta repertoire sequencing.

PBMCs were isolated by Ficoll-Paque density gradient centrifugation. The sample was run on an Illumina NovaSeq 6000. Using 5'RACE with constant-segment primers, TCRalpha and TCRbeta cDNA libraries were constructed, with sample barcodes and unique molecular identifiers added in the process. Trizol reagent was used to extract RNA from every sample. The libraries were amplified in two PCR steps, and the second step added a second sample barcode and Illumina TruSeq adapters. Libraries were sequenced on an Illumina NovaSeq with 2 x 150 bp paired-end reads. In the source study's methods: The reads were demultiplexed and collapsed into UMI-guided consensus sequences using migec v1.2.7. Using mixcr v2.1.11, the UMI consensuses were aligned to TRA and TRB V and J templates and assembled into clonotypes. Expanded or contracted clonotypes were those called significant by both edgeR and NoisET, with noise models trained on biological replicates. edgeR calls used a false discovery rate-adjusted p below 0.01 and a log2 fold-change threshold of 1. As an exploratory analysis of dynamics, PCA with hierarchical clustering was applied to max-normalized trajectories of the 1000 most abundant clonotypes. The CD4 or CD8 phenotype of responding clones was assigned using the separately sequenced CD4+ and CD8+ repertoires. TCRdb reprocessing: public reads trimmed at Q25 with fastp, clones called with MiXCR, in-frame beta chains kept. Rows merge per CDR3 protein into single entries with the most common DNA and genes. V and J calls and clone size were set by TCRdb, not the authors. The sample data list roughly 310,000 distinct CDR3 sequences, and approximately 15% of these were observed just once. Jointly, the top ten make up 22% of the sample.

The CDR3 starts with the cysteine, ends with the phenylalanine, and has 14 residues. Solely the CDR3 DNA is kept, with 42 bases framed from the first base. On the study overall, not on this receptor specifically: The detection of some responding clones in pre-infection memory suggests that pre-existing cross-reactive memory T cells joined the SARS-CoV-2 response. Contracting CD4+ clones turned up mainly in the CM and EM memory subsets, whereas EMRA was where CD8+ clones were enriched. Only two mild cases were covered by the study, and larger cohorts that include severe cases with pre-infection samples were considered necessary. SARS-CoV-2 specificity was not confirmed for the second-wave clones peaking on day 37. From day 15 to 85, contracting clones showed balanced CD4/CD8 phenotypes, whereas a second wave of clones that expanded from day 15 to 37 leaned towards CD4+.

This receptor chain uses TRBV21-1 and TRBJ2-2. TRBV21-1 is labeled a pseudogene. Sequenced material: PBMCs or a T cell subset sorted from them (not recorded which). The receptor comes from a man aged 18 to 35 who had mild COVID-19 (a few samples of this study predate the infection). The sample titles of this study are shuffled in the database, so cell type and time point are left out; the donor was told from shared clones. The DNA sequence is TGTGCCAGCAGCTTCCGGACCAACACCGGGGAGCTGTTTTTT. Its product reads: CASSFRTNTGELFF.